This T cell receptor (beta chain) was sequenced during a study of STAT5B mutations in CD4+ large granular lymphocyte leukemia. Trimming removed 10 bases at V and 0 bases at J, with 10 bases between. Germline V lookup: CDR1 LNHDA, CDR2 SQIVND (reference sequence). This CDR3 spans 13 amino acids. Remarks on this clone: Its target is not known.

Whole-study results and caveats: Patient CD4-sorted repertoires stayed more clonal than healthy ones after leukemic-clone removal.

The method was immunoSEQ multiplex PCR; TCRdb's version includes in-frame clones alone and lacks a portion of them. Of around 33,000 clones listed, 65% to 85% are singletons. The gene calls are TRBV19 and TRBJ2-1, with D possibly being TRBD1 (6 bases). Sample: CD4+ T cells from blood buffy coats. This clonotype originated in a human donor in good health. CDR3: CAIRGNSYNEQFF. The CDR3 nucleotides read TGTGCCATCAGGGGAAACTCCTACAATGAGCAGTTCTTC.